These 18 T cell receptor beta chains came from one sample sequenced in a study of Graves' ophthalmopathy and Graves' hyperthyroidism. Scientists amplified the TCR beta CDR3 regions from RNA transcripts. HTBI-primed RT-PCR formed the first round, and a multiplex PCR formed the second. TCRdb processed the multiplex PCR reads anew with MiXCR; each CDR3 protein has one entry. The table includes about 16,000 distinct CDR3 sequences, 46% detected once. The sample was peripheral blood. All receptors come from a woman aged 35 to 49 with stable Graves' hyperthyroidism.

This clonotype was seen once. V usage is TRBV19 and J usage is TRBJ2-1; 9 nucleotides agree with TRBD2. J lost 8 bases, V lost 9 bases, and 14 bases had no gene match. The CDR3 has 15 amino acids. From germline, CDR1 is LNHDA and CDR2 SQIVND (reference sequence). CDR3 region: CASSTHSGSSYEQFF. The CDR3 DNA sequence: TGTGCCAGCAGCACCCATAGCGGGAGTAGTTATGAGCAGTTCTTC.

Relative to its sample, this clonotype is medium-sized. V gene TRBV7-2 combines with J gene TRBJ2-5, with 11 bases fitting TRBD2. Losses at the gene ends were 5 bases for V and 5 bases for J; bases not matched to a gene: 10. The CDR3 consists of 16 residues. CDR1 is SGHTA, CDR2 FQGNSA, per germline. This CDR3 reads CASSPFLAGGGETQYF. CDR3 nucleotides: TGTGCCAGCAGCCCCTTCCTAGCGGGGGGAGGGGAGACCCAGTACTTC.

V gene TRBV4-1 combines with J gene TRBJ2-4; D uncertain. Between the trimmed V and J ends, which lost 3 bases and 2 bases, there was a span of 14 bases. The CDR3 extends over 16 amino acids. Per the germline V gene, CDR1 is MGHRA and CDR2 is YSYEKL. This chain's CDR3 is CASSHGRLLSKNIQYF. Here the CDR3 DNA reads TGCGCCAGCAGCCACGGCAGGCTTCTTTCCAAAAACATTCAGTACTTC.

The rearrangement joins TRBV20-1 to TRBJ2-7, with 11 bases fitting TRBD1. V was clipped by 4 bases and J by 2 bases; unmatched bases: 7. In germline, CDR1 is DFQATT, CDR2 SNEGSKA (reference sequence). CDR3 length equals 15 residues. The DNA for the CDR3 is TGCAGTGCTACAAACCCGGGACAGGGGGCCTACGAGCAGTACTTC. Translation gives CSATNPGQGAYEQYF.

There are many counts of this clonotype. The CDR3 sequence is CSAGGNGGFADTQYF. CDR3 DNA sequence: TGCAGTGCTGGGGGGAATGGAGGCTTCGCAGATACGCAGTATTTT. V gene TRBV20-1 combines with J gene TRBJ2-3; D is possibly TRBD2 (6 bases). The CDR3 is made up of 15 amino acids. The germline V gene has CDR1 DFQATT and CDR2 SNEGSKA (reference sequence). Trimming left V 5 bases short and J 4 bases short, with 19 bases between.

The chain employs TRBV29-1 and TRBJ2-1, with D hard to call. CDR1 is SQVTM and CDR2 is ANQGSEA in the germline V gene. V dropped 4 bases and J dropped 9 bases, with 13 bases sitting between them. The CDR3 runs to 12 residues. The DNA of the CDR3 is TGCAGCGTTGGAAGCGTTCCTGGTGAGCAGTTCTTC. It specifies CSVGSVPGEQFF.

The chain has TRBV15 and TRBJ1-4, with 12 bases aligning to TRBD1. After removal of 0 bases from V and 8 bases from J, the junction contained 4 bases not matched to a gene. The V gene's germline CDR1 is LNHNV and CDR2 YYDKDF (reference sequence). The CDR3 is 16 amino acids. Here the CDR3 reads CATSREGTGGFEKLFF. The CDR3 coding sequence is TGTGCCACCAGCAGAGAAGGGACAGGGGGCTTCGAAAAACTGTTTTTT.

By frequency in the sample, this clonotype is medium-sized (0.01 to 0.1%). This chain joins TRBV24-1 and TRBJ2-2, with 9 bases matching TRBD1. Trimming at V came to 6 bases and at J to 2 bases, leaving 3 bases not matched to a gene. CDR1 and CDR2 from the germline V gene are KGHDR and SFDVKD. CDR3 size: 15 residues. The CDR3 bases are TGTGCCACCAGTCGGACAGGGGTAAACACCGGGGAGCTGTTTTTT. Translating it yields CATSRTGVNTGELFF.

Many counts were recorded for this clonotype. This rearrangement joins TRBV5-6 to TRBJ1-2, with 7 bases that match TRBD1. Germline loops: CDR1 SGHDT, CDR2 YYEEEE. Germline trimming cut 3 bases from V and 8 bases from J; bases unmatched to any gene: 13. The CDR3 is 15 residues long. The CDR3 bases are TGTGCCAGCAGCTGGTGGGACAGCGTCGGACGGGGCTACACCTTC. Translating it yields CASSWWDSVGRGYTF.

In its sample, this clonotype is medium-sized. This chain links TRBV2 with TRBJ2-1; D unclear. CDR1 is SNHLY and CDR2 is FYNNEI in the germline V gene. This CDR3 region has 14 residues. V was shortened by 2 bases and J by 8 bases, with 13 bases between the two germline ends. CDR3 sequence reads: CASSETSPLDEQFF. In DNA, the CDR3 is TGTGCCAGCAGTGAAACGTCTCCTCTGGATGAGCAGTTCTTC.

CDR3 protein: CASSSLAGAFYEQYF. Here the CDR3 DNA reads TGTGCCAGCAGCTCTCTAGCGGGAGCATTCTACGAGCAGTACTTC. The V call is TRBV7-2, the J call TRBJ2-7; 10 bases match TRBD2. The CDR3 is made up of 15 amino acids. J was trimmed by 3 bases and V by 4 bases; bases with no gene match: 6. CDR1 is SGHTA and CDR2 is FQGNSA in the germline V gene. Full variable domain (remainder filled in from reference TRBV7-2 and TRBJ2-7): GAGVSQSPSNKVTEKGKDVELRCDPISGHTALYWYRQSLGQGLEFLIYFQGNSAPDKSGLPSDRFSAERTGGSVSTLTIQRTQQEDSAVYLCASSSLAGAFYEQYFGPGTRLTVT.

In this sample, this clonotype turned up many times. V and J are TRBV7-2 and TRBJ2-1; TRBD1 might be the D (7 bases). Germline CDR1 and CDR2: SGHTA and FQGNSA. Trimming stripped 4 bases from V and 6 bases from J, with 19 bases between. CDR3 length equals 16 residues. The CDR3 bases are TGTGCCAGCAGCTCCCGGACAGGCGGGGCGTCCAATGAGCAGTTCTTC. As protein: CASSSRTGGASNEQFF.

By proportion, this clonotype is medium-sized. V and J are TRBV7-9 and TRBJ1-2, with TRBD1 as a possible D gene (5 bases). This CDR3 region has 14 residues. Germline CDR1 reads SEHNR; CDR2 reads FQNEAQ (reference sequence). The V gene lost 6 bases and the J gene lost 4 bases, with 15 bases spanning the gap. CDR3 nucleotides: TGTGCCAGCAGTACTATACGGGGGATCTATGGCTACACCTTC. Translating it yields CASSTIRGIYGYTF.

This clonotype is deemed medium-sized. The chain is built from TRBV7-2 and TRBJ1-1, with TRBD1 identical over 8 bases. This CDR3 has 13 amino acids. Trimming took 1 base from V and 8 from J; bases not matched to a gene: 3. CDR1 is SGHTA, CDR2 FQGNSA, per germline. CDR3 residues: CASSLGQGREAFF. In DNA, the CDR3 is TGTGCCAGCAGCTTAGGACAGGGGAGGGAAGCTTTCTTT.

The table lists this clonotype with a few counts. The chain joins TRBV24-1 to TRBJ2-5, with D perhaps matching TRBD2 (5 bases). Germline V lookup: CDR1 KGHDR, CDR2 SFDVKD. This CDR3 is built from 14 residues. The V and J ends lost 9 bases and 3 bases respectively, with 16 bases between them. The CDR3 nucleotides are TGTGCCACCCGGCCCAGGACTCGAGAAGAGACCCAGTACTTC. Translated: CATRPRTREETQYF.

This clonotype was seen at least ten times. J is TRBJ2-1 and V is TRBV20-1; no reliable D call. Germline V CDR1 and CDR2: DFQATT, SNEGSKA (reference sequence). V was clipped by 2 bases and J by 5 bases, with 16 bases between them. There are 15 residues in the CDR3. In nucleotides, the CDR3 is TGCAGTGCTAGATTTCCAGCCTCCGCCAACAATGAGCAGTTCTTC. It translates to CSARFPASANNEQFF.

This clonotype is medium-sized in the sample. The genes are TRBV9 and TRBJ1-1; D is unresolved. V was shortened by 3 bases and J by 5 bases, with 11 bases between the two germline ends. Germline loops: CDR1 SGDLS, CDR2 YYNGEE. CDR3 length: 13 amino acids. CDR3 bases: TGTGCCAGCAGCGCCGAGGGTGGGACTGAAGCTTTCTTT. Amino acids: CASSAEGGTEAFF.

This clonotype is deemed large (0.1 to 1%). In nucleotides, the CDR3 is TGTGCCAGCAGCCCGAGCTCTGGAAACACCATATATTTT. This codes for CASSPSSGNTIYF. The chain uses TRBV25-1 and TRBJ1-3; D is uncertain. The germline CDR1 and CDR2 sequences are MGHDK and SYGVNS. This CDR3 is built from 13 residues. V lost 6 bases to trimming and J lost 0 bases, with 6 bases between them.